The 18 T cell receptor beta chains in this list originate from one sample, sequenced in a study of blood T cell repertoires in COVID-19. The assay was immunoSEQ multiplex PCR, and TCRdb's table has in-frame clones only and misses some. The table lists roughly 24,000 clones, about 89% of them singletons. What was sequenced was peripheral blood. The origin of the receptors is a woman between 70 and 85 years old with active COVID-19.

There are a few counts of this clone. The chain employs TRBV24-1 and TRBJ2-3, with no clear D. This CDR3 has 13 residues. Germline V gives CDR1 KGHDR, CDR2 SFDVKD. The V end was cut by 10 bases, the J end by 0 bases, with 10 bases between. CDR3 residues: CATSPSSTDTQYF. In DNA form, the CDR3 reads TGTGCCACGAGCCCCTCTAGCACAGATACGCAGTATTTT.

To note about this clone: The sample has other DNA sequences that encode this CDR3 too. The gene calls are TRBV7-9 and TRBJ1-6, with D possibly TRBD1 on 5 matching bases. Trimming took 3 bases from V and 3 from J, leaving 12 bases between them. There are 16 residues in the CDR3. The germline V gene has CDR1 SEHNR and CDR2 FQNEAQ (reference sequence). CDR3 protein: CASSLGQGFYNSPLHF. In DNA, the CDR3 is TGTGCCAGCAGCTTGGGGCAGGGTTTCTATAATTCACCCCTCCACTTT.

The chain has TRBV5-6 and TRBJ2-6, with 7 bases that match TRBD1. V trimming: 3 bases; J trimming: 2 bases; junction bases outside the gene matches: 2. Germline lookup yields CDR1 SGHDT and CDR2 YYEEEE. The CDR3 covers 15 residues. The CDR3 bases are TGTGCCAGCAGCTACACAGGGGCTGGGGCCAACGTCCTGACTTTC. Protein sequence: CASSYTGAGANVLTF.

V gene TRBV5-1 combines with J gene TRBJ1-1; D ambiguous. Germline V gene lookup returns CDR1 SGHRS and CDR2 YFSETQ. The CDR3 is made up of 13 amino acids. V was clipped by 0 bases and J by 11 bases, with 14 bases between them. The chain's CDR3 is CASSLGTAPGAFF. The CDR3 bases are TGCGCCAGCAGCTTGGGGACGGCTCCGGGGGCTTTCTTT. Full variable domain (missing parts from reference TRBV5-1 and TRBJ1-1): KAGVTQTPRYLIKTRGQQVTLSCSPISGHRSVSWYQQTPGQGLQFLFEYFSETQRNKGNFPGRFSGRQFSNSRSEMNVSTLELGDSALYLCASSLGTAPGAFFGQGTRLTVV.

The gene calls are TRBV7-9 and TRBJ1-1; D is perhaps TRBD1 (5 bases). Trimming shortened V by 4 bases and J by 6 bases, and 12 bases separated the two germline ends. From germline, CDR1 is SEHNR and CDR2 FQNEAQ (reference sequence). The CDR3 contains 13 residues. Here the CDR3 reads CASSSVRASEAFF. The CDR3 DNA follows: TGTGCCAGCAGCTCCGTCAGGGCCTCTGAAGCTTTCTTT.

The CDR3 spells CASSEVSGGIAKNIQYF. The CDR3 nucleotides read TGTGCCAGCAGTGAAGTTAGCGGGGGGATAGCCAAAAACATTCAGTACTTC. The chain has TRBV6-1 and TRBJ2-4, with 10 bases matching TRBD2. From germline, CDR1 is MNHNS and CDR2 SASEGT. After removal of 1 base from V and 0 bases from J, the junction contained 3 bases not matched to a gene. The length of the CDR3 is 17 residues.

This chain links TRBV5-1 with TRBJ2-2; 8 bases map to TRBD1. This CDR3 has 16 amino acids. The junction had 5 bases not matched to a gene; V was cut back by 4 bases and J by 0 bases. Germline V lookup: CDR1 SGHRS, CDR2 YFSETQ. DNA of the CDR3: TGCGCCAGCAGCGCCTCGACAGGGGCGAACACCGGGGAGCTGTTTTTT. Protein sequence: CASSASTGANTGELFF.

This CDR3 reads CASRNTKIRSYEQYF. The CDR3 bases are TGTGCCAGCAGAAATACAAAAATCCGTTCCTACGAGCAGTACTTC. J is TRBJ2-7 and V is TRBV27; no clear D. The CDR3 is 15 residues long. Germline V gives CDR1 MNHEY, CDR2 SMNVEV (reference sequence). Trimming removed 6 bases from V and 1 base from J, with 16 bases in between.

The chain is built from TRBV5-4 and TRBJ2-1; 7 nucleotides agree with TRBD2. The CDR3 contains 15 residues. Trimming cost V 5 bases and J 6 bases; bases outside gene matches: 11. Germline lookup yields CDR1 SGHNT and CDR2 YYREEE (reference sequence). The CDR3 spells CASSPGLTSLNEQFF. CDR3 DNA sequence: TGTGCCAGCAGTCCGGGACTAACAAGCCTCAATGAGCAGTTCTTC. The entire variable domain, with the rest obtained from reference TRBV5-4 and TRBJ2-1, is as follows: ETGVTQSPTHLIKTRGQQVTLRCSSQSGHNTVSWYQQALGQGPQFIFQYYREEENGRGNFPPRFSGLQFPNYSSELNVNALELDDSALYLCASSPGLTSLNEQFFGPGTRLTVL.

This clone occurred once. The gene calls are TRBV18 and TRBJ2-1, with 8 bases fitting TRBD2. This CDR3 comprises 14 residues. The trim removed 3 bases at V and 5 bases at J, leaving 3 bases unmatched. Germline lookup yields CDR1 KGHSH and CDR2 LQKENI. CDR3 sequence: CASSPAGGDNEQFF. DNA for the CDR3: TGTGCCAGCTCACCGGCCGGGGGGGACAATGAGCAGTTCTTC.

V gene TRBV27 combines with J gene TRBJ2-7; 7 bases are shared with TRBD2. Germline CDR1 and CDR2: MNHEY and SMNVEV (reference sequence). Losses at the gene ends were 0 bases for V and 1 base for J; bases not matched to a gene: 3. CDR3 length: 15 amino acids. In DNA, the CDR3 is TGTGCCAGCAGTTTATCCGGCGGGGGTTCCTACGAGCAGTACTTC. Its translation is CASSLSGGGSYEQYF.

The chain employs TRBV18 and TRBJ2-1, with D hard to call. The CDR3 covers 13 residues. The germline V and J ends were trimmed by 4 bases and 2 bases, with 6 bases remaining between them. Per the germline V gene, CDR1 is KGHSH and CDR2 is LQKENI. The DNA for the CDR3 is TGTGCCAGCTCACAACAGCCCTACAATGAGCAGTTCTTC. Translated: CASSQQPYNEQFF. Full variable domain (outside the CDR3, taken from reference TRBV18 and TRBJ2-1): NAGVMQNPRHLVRRRGQEARLRCSPMKGHSHVYWYRQLPEEGLKFMVYLQKENIIDESGMPKERFSAEFPKEGPSILRIQQVVRGDSAAYFCASSQQPYNEQFFGPGTRLTVL.

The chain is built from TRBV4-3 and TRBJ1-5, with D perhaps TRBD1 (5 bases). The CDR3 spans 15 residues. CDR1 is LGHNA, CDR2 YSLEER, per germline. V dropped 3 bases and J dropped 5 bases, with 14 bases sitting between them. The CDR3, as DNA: TGCGCCAGCAGCCAGGAATCCTGGGGGGATCAGCCCCAGCATTTT. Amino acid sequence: CASSQESWGDQPQHF.

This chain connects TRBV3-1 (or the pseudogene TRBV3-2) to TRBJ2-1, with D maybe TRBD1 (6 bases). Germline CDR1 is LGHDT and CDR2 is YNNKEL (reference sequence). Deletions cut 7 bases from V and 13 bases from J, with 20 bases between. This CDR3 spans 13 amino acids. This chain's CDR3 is CASTKGRGPAQFF. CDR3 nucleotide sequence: TGTGCCAGCACTAAAGGCAGGGGCCCGGCTCAGTTCTTC.

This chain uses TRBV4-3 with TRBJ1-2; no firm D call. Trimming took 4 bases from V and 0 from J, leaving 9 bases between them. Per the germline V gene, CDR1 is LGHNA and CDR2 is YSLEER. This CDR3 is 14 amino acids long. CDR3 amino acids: CASSPFGANYGYTF. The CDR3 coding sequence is TGCGCCAGCAGCCCCTTTGGAGCTAACTATGGCTACACCTTC.

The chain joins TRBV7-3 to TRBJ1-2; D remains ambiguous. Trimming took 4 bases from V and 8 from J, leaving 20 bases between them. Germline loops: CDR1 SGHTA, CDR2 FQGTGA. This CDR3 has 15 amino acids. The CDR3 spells CASSSTGSPTGGYTF. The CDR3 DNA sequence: TGTGCCAGCAGCTCTACGGGGTCCCCTACGGGGGGCTACACCTTC.

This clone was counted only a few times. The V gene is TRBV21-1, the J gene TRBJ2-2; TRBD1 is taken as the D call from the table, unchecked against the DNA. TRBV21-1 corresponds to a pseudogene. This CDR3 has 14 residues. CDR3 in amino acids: CASSNLQGRGELFF. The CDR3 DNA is TGTGCCAGCAGCAACTTACAGGGCCGCGGGGAGCTGTTTTTT.

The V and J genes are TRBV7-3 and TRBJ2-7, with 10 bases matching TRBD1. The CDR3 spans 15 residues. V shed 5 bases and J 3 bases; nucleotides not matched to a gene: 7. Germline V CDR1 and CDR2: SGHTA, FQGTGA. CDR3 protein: CASSPGTGAYYEQYF. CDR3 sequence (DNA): TGTGCCAGCAGCCCAGGGACAGGGGCCTACTACGAGCAGTACTTC.